Presented here are 23 T cell receptor beta chains from one specimen sequenced in a study of blood T cell repertoires in COVID-19. Sequencing used immunoSEQ multiplex PCR; TCRdb keeps in-frame clones, though not all of them. The sample includes hundreds of thousands of clones, approximately 83% of them seen just once. Sequencing was carried out using PBMCs or T cells enriched from blood (not recorded which). The receptors come from a woman aged 35 to 49 with acute COVID-19.

A note on this clone: Distinct nucleotide sequences in the sample also encode this CDR3. This chain connects TRBV28 to TRBJ2-7; TRBD1 matches 11 bases. Germline CDR1 is MDHEN and CDR2 is SYDVKM. The CDR3 consists of 14 residues. The ends lost 2 bases at V and 3 bases at J; junction bases unmatched: 0. Here the CDR3 reads CASSLGTGGYEQYF. The CDR3 region has the DNA TGTGCCAGCAGTTTAGGGACAGGGGGCTACGAGCAGTACTTC.

The chain couples TRBV7-3 to TRBJ2-1; tentatively, D is TRBD2 (6 bases). The CDR3 has 16 residues. Germline V CDR1 and CDR2: SGHTA, FQGTGA. V lost 0 bases and J lost 8, with 17 bases in between. CDR3 residues: CASSLTGLPVGHEQFF. The CDR3 nucleotides read TGTGCCAGCAGCTTAACGGGACTCCCCGTAGGGCATGAGCAGTTCTTC.

V usage is TRBV5-4 and J usage is TRBJ2-3; D may be TRBD2 (5 bases). The CDR3 is 14 amino acids. Trimming took off 4 bases at V and 2 bases at J, with 11 bases between the two ends. The V gene's germline CDR1 is SGHNT and CDR2 YYREEE (reference sequence). The CDR3 DNA follows: TGTGCCAGCAGCCCGGACTGGCTCACAGATACGCAGTATTTT. Translated, it gives CASSPDWLTDTQYF.

The CDR3 sequence is CASSQESPGTSGHNEQFF. CDR3 DNA: TGCGCCAGCAGCCAAGAATCGCCCGGGACTAGCGGTCACAATGAGCAGTTCTTC. The chain couples TRBV4-3 to TRBJ2-1; 11 bases line up with TRBD2. Germline loops: CDR1 LGHNA, CDR2 YSLEER. The J segment lost 5 bases and the V segment lost 0 bases, leaving 9 bases of the junction unmatched. The CDR3 is 18 amino acids.

The CDR3 DNA is TGTGCCAGCAGCTTAAAGATAACAGGGACCTACGAGCAGTACTTC. Protein: CASSLKITGTYEQYF. The chain has TRBV11-3 and TRBJ2-7, with a possible D match to TRBD1 (6 bases). The V gene lost 2 bases and the J gene lost 2 bases, with 13 bases spanning the gap. CDR1 is SGHNT and CDR2 is YENEEA in the germline V gene. This CDR3 region has 15 residues.

This clone was picked up one time. The chain has TRBV6-5 and TRBJ1-5; 7 nucleotides line up with TRBD1. The CDR3 has 15 amino acids. CDR1 and CDR2 (germline): MNHEY, SVGAGI. The J segment lost 2 bases and the V segment lost 6 bases, leaving 7 bases of the junction unmatched. The CDR3 region has the DNA TGTGCCAGCAGGCCACAGGGGACCGGCAATCAGCCCCAGCATTTT. Translation gives CASRPQGTGNQPQHF.

The V gene is TRBV30, the J gene TRBJ2-7, with TRBD1 as a possible D gene (5 bases). Between the trimmed V and J ends, which lost 1 base and 4 bases, there was a span of 11 bases. This CDR3 is 13 amino acids long. The germline gives CDR1 GTSNPN, CDR2 SVGIG (reference sequence). The CDR3 loop reads CAWSEGVAYEQYF. CDR3 sequence (DNA): TGTGCCTGGAGTGAAGGGGTGGCTTACGAGCAGTACTTC.

This chain connects TRBV24-1 to TRBJ2-1; D may be TRBD2 (5 bases). The CDR3 has 16 residues. Germline-derived CDR1 and CDR2 are KGHDR and SFDVKD. V lost 3 bases and J lost 3, with 14 bases in between. CDR3 bases: TGTGCCACCAGTGATCCCACTGATCGGGGCTACAATGAGCAGTTCTTC. The encoded protein is CATSDPTDRGYNEQFF.

J is TRBJ1-5 and V is TRBV6-2 or TRBV6-3; TRBD1 agrees at 7 bases. The CDR3 sequence is 15 residues long. V gave up 2 bases and J gave up 4 bases; unmatched junction bases: 5. Germline V gives CDR1 MNHEY, CDR2 SVGEGT. The CDR3 spells CASSYHPGGNQPQHF. The CDR3, as DNA: TGTGCCAGCAGTTACCATCCAGGGGGTAATCAGCCCCAGCATTTT.

This clone appeared a single time. The chain is built from TRBV27 and TRBJ1-5; the match to TRBD1 covers 10 bases. From germline, CDR1 is MNHEY and CDR2 SMNVEV (reference sequence). This CDR3 has 16 amino acids. With V trimmed by 3 bases and J by 3 bases, 5 bases remained unmatched. The CDR3 reads CASSFSGTGDNQPQHF. The DNA of the CDR3 is TGTGCCAGCAGTTTTTCCGGGACAGGGGACAATCAGCCCCAGCATTTT.

The V gene is TRBV6-5, the J gene TRBJ1-1, with TRBD1 as a possible D gene (5 bases). With 8 bases removed from V and 5 bases from J, the gap between germline ends came to 18 bases. The CDR3 runs 14 residues. Per the germline V gene, CDR1 is MNHEY and CDR2 is SVGAGI. The CDR3 coding sequence is TGTGCCAGCGCCACGAGGTGGGAGGGGACTGAAGCTTTCTTT. Translated, it gives CASATRWEGTEAFF.

The chain carries TRBV19 and TRBJ2-7; D not resolved. Trimming took 3 bases from V and 0 from J, leaving 12 bases between them. Germline V gene lookup returns CDR1 LNHDA and CDR2 SQIVND (reference sequence). The CDR3 loop spans 15 amino acids. The CDR3 protein is CASSMGVASSYEQYF. CDR3 DNA: TGTGCCAGTAGTATGGGCGTTGCGAGCTCCTACGAGCAGTACTTC.

The V and J genes are TRBV7-9 and TRBJ2-1, with 8 positions matching TRBD2. Per germline, CDR1 SEHNR and CDR2 FQNEAQ (reference sequence). The CDR3 runs 14 residues. V trimming: 5 bases; J trimming: 5 bases; junction bases outside the gene matches: 5. The CDR3 protein is CASSLSGSHNEQFF. CDR3 nucleotides: TGTGCCAGCAGCCTCAGCGGGAGCCACAATGAGCAGTTCTTC. The full variable domain, in which reference TRBV7-9 and TRBJ2-1 provide the parts outside the CDR3, is DTGVSQNPRHKITKRGQNVTFRCDPISEHNRLYWYRQTLGQGPEFLTYFQNEAQLEKSRLLSDRFSAERPKGSFSTLEIQRTEQGDSAMYLCASSLSGSHNEQFFGPGTRLTVL.

The rearrangement uses TRBV27 and TRBJ1-1, with 10 bases lining up with TRBD1. Trimming removed 5 bases from V and 3 bases from J; junction bases left unmatched: 6. Germline V gives CDR1 MNHEY, CDR2 SMNVEV (reference sequence). The CDR3 extends over 15 amino acids. The CDR3 nucleotides are TGTGCCAGCAGTCTGGGACAGGGGCCCTACACTGAAGCTTTCTTT. Amino acid sequence: CASSLGQGPYTEAFF.

The gene calls are TRBV30 and TRBJ2-5; D is unresolved. This CDR3 region has 12 residues. Looked up from germline, CDR1 is GTSNPN and CDR2 is SVGIG (reference sequence). V was trimmed by 0 bases and J by 4 bases, leaving 6 bases between them. CDR3: CAWSVYGETQYF. The CDR3 bases are TGTGCCTGGAGTGTATACGGAGAGACCCAGTACTTC.

This chain links TRBV7-2 with TRBJ2-1; TRBD1 aligns across 8 bases. The CDR3 sequence is 13 residues long. The V and J ends lost 4 bases and 6 bases, in that order; junction bases with no gene match: 2. The germline CDR1 and CDR2 sequences are SGHTA and FQGNSA. The CDR3 DNA is TGTGCCAGCAGCTCCGGACAGGGCAATGAGCAGTTCTTC. Translating it yields CASSSGQGNEQFF.

This rearrangement joins TRBV5-1 to TRBJ2-5, with 10 bases identical to TRBD2. CDR3 size: 20 residues. V was pared by 0 bases and J by 2 bases, with 16 bases of the junction left unmatched. CDR1 and CDR2 from the germline V gene are SGHRS and YFSETQ. CDR3 nucleotides: TGCGCCAGCAGCTTGGCGGCTCCCACGATACTAGCGGGACGGCAAGAGACCCAGTACTTC. Translated: CASSLAAPTILAGRQETQYF.

This chain uses TRBV28 with TRBJ2-7, with 7 bases identical to TRBD2. The CDR3 covers 14 residues. From germline, CDR1 is MDHEN and CDR2 SYDVKM. V was clipped by 7 bases and J by 2 bases; unmatched bases: 8. For the CDR3, the DNA is TGTGCCAGCACGGGTTGGGGGGGGACCTACGAGCAGTACTTC. It translates to CASTGWGGTYEQYF.

The V call is TRBV27, the J call TRBJ1-3; D not resolved. The CDR3 runs 13 residues. Trimming removed 11 bases at V and 2 bases at J, with 13 bases between. Germline V gene data show CDR1 as MNHEY and CDR2 as SMNVEV (reference sequence). The CDR3 sequence: CASIGGPGNTIYF. The CDR3 DNA sequence: TGTGCCTCGATCGGAGGACCTGGAAACACCATATATTTT.

In its sample, this clone was seen once. This rearrangement joins TRBV6-4 to TRBJ1-5, with a possible D match to TRBD1 (5 bases). The CDR3 is 15 amino acids. V was clipped by 3 bases and J by 0 bases, with 9 bases between them. Germline assignment: CDR1 MRHNA and CDR2 SNTAGT. The CDR3 here is CASSEIGGSNQPQHF. In nucleotides, the CDR3 is TGTGCCAGCAGTGAGATCGGGGGTAGCAATCAGCCCCAGCATTTT.

The V call is TRBV7-2, the J call TRBJ2-5; maybe TRBD1 (6 bases). CDR3 size: 14 residues. The ends were cut back, 3 bases at V and 4 bases at J, with 12 bases in the middle. Germline CDR1 reads SGHTA; CDR2 reads FQGNSA. This chain's CDR3 is CASSFRDMGETQYF. The CDR3 nucleotides are TGTGCCAGCAGCTTCAGGGACATGGGAGAGACCCAGTACTTC.

The chain combines TRBV28 with TRBJ1-5; unclear D gene. Germline CDR1 reads MDHEN; CDR2 reads SYDVKM. The CDR3 is made up of 13 amino acids. V was clipped by 1 base and J by 4 bases, with 5 bases between them. The CDR3 protein is CASSLYTNQPQHF. As DNA, the CDR3 is TGTGCCAGCAGTTTATACACAAATCAGCCCCAGCATTTT.

This chain joins TRBV6-5 and TRBJ1-3; D is uncertain. V was trimmed by 6 bases and J by 0 bases, leaving 6 bases between them. Germline loops: CDR1 MNHEY, CDR2 SVGAGI. This CDR3 contains 13 residues. The CDR3 here is CASRPSSGNTIYF. CDR3 coding DNA: TGTGCCAGCAGGCCCAGCTCTGGAAACACCATATATTTT.